The 32 T cell receptor beta chains in this list originate from one sample, sequenced in a study of blood T cell repertoires in COVID-19. The repertoire was sequenced with immunoSEQ multiplex PCR; TCRdb's copy has only in-frame clones and lacks some. The sample comprises 310,000 or so clones, around 92% of which are singletons, and under 8% rests with the top ten. What was sequenced was peripheral blood. The source of these receptors is a man aged 18 to 35 who had recovered from COVID-19.

The V call is TRBV27, the J call TRBJ2-2; tentative D call: TRBD1 (6 bases). CDR1 is MNHEY and CDR2 is SMNVEV in the germline V gene (reference sequence). The CDR3 loop spans 15 amino acids. Trimming left V 2 bases short and J 1 base short, with 8 bases between. DNA for the CDR3: TGTGCCAGCAGTTTACGAGGGGGGAACACCGGGGAGCTGTTTTTT. Protein: CASSLRGGNTGELFF.

CDR3 region: CASSPQPPVSNTGELFF. The CDR3 DNA reads as TGTGCCAGTAGCCCCCAACCCCCAGTTTCGAACACCGGGGAGCTGTTTTTT. The genes are TRBV19 and TRBJ2-2; D not certain. Trimming took off 6 bases at V and 0 bases at J, with 17 bases between the two ends. The CDR3 is 17 residues long. The germline V gene encodes CDR1 LNHDA and CDR2 SQIVND (reference sequence).

CDR3 DNA sequence: TGCGCCAGCAGCTTGGACGGGACAGGGGTTTACGAGCAGTACTTC. It specifies CASSLDGTGVYEQYF. The chain recombines TRBV5-1 with TRBJ2-7, with 10 bases fitting TRBD1. Germline CDR1 SGHRS, CDR2 YFSETQ. J lost 4 bases, V lost 0 bases, and 4 bases had no gene match. The length of the CDR3 is 15 residues.

This clone was detected only once. This chain joins TRBV18 and TRBJ2-1; 10 bases align to TRBD2. The CDR3 runs 15 residues. The trim removed 4 bases at V and 2 bases at J, leaving 2 bases unmatched. Germline V gene sequence: CDR1 KGHSH, CDR2 LQKENI. The CDR3 loop is CASSRSGGAYNEQFF. CDR3 bases: TGTGCCAGCTCACGGAGCGGGGGGGCCTACAATGAGCAGTTCTTC.

The count of this clone is one. This chain links TRBV5-4 with TRBJ2-7; 11 positions agree with TRBD2. V was clipped by 4 bases and J by 5 bases; unmatched bases: 8. CDR3 length: 15 amino acids. CDR1 is SGHNT and CDR2 is YYREEE in the germline V gene (reference sequence). The CDR3 nucleotides are TGTGCCAGCAGCAATCGAACTAGCGGGGGCAACGAGCAGTACTTC. It specifies CASSNRTSGGNEQYF.

Worth noting for this clone: The sample holds other DNA sequences that translate to the same CDR3. The chain recombines TRBV19 with TRBJ2-7, with 10 positions matching TRBD2. The CDR3 has 15 residues. The J segment lost 3 bases and the V segment lost 3 bases, leaving 5 bases of the junction unmatched. The germline V gene encodes CDR1 LNHDA and CDR2 SQIVND (reference sequence). This CDR3 reads CASSIPSGSIYEQYF. DNA for the CDR3: TGTGCCAGTAGTATCCCTAGCGGGAGTATCTACGAGCAGTACTTC. Supplemented by reference TRBV19 and TRBJ2-7, the full variable domain reads DGGITQSPKYLFRKEGQNVTLSCEQNLNHDAMYWYRQDPGQGLRLIYYSQIVNDFQKGDIAEGYSVSREKKESFPLTVTSAQKNPTAFYLCASSIPSGSIYEQYFGPGTRLTVT.

The CDR3 DNA follows: TGCGCCAGCAGTGAAACTAGCGGGGGGGTCCTCGCAGATACGCAGTATTTT. Translation: CASSETSGGVLADTQYF. J is TRBJ2-3 and V is TRBV10-2; TRBD2 agrees at 13 bases. The CDR3 has 17 residues. CDR1 is WSHSY, CDR2 SAAADI, per germline. The trim removed 3 bases at V and 4 bases at J, leaving 7 bases unmatched.

V usage is TRBV4-1 and J usage is TRBJ1-2; tentative D call: TRBD1 (6 bases). With 5 bases removed from V and 1 base from J, the gap between germline ends came to 20 bases. Germline V gene sequence: CDR1 MGHRA, CDR2 YSYEKL. The CDR3 spans 17 residues. The CDR3 loop is CASSSGLMPGDNYGYTF. As DNA, the CDR3 is TGCGCCAGCAGCTCGGGCTTAATGCCAGGGGATAACTATGGCTACACCTTC.

The J gene is TRBJ2-7, the V gene TRBV24-1; 8 bases are shared with TRBD1. Germline CDR1 KGHDR, CDR2 SFDVKD. This CDR3 contains 13 residues. V shed 5 bases and J 4 bases; nucleotides not matched to a gene: 3. The CDR3 DNA reads as TGTGCCACCAGTGCTGGACAGGGTTACGAGCAGTACTTC. This sequence encodes CATSAGQGYEQYF.

This clone was counted between two and nine times. The chain is built from TRBV7-9 and TRBJ1-1; TRBD1 matches at 12 bases. Germline V gene data show CDR1 as SEHNR and CDR2 as FQNEAQ (reference sequence). The length of the CDR3 is 16 residues. The junction had 6 bases not matched to a gene; V was cut back by 6 bases and J by 1 base. CDR3 sequence: CASSSGTGGENTEAFF. Here the CDR3 DNA reads TGTGCCAGCAGTTCCGGGACAGGGGGCGAGAACACTGAAGCTTTCTTT.

The chain links TRBV5-4 to TRBJ1-1; D gene ambiguous. V gave up 0 bases and J gave up 7 bases, with 7 bases separating them. The CDR3 spans 12 residues. Germline CDR1 and CDR2: SGHNT and YYREEE (reference sequence). This CDR3 reads CASSLAHGEAFF. CDR3 DNA: TGTGCCAGCAGCTTGGCCCACGGTGAAGCTTTCTTT.

This clone occurred a few times. The rearrangement joins TRBV6-5 to TRBJ1-5; D gene ambiguous. Trimming left V 5 bases short and J 7 bases short, with 15 bases between. The CDR3 consists of 14 residues. Germline CDR1 reads MNHEY; CDR2 reads SVGAGI. The CDR3 region has the DNA TGTGCCAGCAGTCCCCGAGGTCCGGAACAGCCCCAGCATTTT. Translated: CASSPRGPEQPQHF.

The V gene is TRBV9, the J gene TRBJ2-1; 11 bases agree with TRBD2. This CDR3 contains 15 residues. Germline values: CDR1 SGDLS, CDR2 YYNGEE. After removal of 0 bases from V and 8 bases from J, the junction contained 4 bases not matched to a gene. The DNA of the CDR3 is TGTGCCAGCAGCGTAGGTAGCGGGGGGGCCGATGAGCAGTTCTTC. Residues: CASSVGSGGADEQFF.

The chain uses TRBV11-2 and TRBJ2-2, with TRBD1 matching over 7 bases. The ends lost 4 bases at V and 0 bases at J; junction bases unmatched: 5. In germline, CDR1 is SGHAT, CDR2 FQNNGV. The CDR3 spans 16 residues. CDR3 sequence (DNA): TGTGCCAGCAGCTCCAGACAGGGCGCGAACACCGGGGAGCTGTTTTTT. Translation: CASSSRQGANTGELFF.

This chain links TRBV5-1 with TRBJ2-7; TRBD2 matches at 10 bases. The CDR3 is 14 residues long. Germline loops: CDR1 SGHRS, CDR2 YFSETQ. Trimming at V came to 2 bases and at J to 7 bases, leaving 6 bases not matched to a gene. CDR3 amino acids: CASSLAGGPDEQYF. CDR3 nucleotides: TGCGCCAGCAGCTTAGCGGGAGGGCCGGATGAGCAGTACTTC.

The chain uses TRBV6-5 and TRBJ2-1; D is perhaps TRBD2 (6 bases). Per germline, CDR1 MNHEY and CDR2 SVGAGI. The CDR3 extends over 12 amino acids. The CDR3 reads CACGIPYNEQFF. Written as DNA, the CDR3 is TGTGCGTGCGGGATTCCTTACAATGAGCAGTTCTTC.

This clone came up a few times. This chain connects TRBV11-2 to TRBJ1-1, with D maybe TRBD1 (6 bases). V was shortened by 5 bases and J by 1 base, with 14 bases between the two germline ends. The CDR3 covers 15 residues. Germline CDR1 SGHAT, CDR2 FQNNGV. The CDR3 sequence: CASSPLGDKNTEAFF. In DNA, the CDR3 is TGTGCCAGCAGCCCCCTTGGGGACAAGAACACTGAAGCTTTCTTT.

The chain joins TRBV12-5 to TRBJ1-2; 9 nucleotides align to TRBD1. Germline CDR1 and CDR2: LGHNT and FRNRAP. CDR3 size: 16 residues. The junction had 10 bases not matched to a gene; V was cut back by 2 bases and J by 6 bases. The CDR3 DNA is TGTGCTAGTGGTTTGTTTCTAGGACAGGGGCGGGATGGCTACACCTTC. Translation: CASGLFLGQGRDGYTF.

This sequence joins TRBV18 and TRBJ1-1; 9 positions agree with TRBD1. Germline V gene data show CDR1 as KGHSH and CDR2 as LQKENI. Unmatched junction bases numbered 3, after V lost 3 bases and J lost 4 bases. CDR3 length: 14 amino acids. The CDR3 protein is CASSPVQGATEAFF. Here the CDR3 DNA reads TGTGCCAGCTCACCTGTACAGGGGGCCACTGAAGCTTTCTTT. Full variable domain (outside the CDR3, taken from reference TRBV18 and TRBJ1-1): NAGVMQNPRHLVRRRGQEARLRCSPMKGHSHVYWYRQLPEEGLKFMVYLQKENIIDESGMPKERFSAEFPKEGPSILRIQQVVRGDSAAYFCASSPVQGATEAFFGQGTRLTVV.

V is TRBV5-6 and J is TRBJ1-2; no reliable D call. CDR1 and CDR2 from the germline V gene are SGHDT and YYEEEE. V was trimmed by 0 bases and J by 6 bases, leaving 12 bases between them. The CDR3 totals 14 residues. For the CDR3, the DNA is TGTGCCAGCAGCTTGGAGCGCAGCCAGCATGGCTACACCTTC. This sequence encodes CASSLERSQHGYTF.

The J gene is TRBJ2-1, the V gene TRBV2; the match to TRBD2 covers 15 bases. J was trimmed by 13 bases and V by 6 bases; bases with no gene match: 4. The CDR3 spans 13 residues. Germline CDR1 SNHLY, CDR2 FYNNEI. The CDR3 is CASRWTSGGAQFF. In DNA form, the CDR3 reads TGTGCCAGCAGGTGGACTAGCGGGGGGGCACAGTTCTTC.

This chain joins TRBV19 and TRBJ1-3; D is unresolved. The ends were cut back, 4 bases at V and 1 base at J, with 14 bases in the middle. The CDR3 has 16 residues. CDR1 is LNHDA, CDR2 SQIVND, per germline (reference sequence). CDR3 sequence (DNA): TGTGCCAGTAGTACTCTGGTTTCGAGGTCTGGAAACACCATATATTTT. This sequence encodes CASSTLVSRSGNTIYF.

The rearrangement joins TRBV25-1 to TRBJ1-1; a possible D gene is TRBD1 (6 bases). In germline, CDR1 is MGHDK, CDR2 SYGVNS. Trimming shortened V by 5 bases and J by 4 bases, and 14 bases separated the two germline ends. This CDR3 comprises 14 residues. The CDR3 nucleotides read TGTGCCAGCAGTCAACAGGGAAGGTTCACTGAAGCTTTCTTT. This translates into CASSQQGRFTEAFF.

The chain uses TRBV4-3 and TRBJ1-1, with D uncertain. Per germline, CDR1 LGHNA and CDR2 YSLEER. This CDR3 spans 13 amino acids. V was trimmed by 3 bases and J by 2 bases, leaving 7 bases between them. The DNA for the CDR3 is TGCGCCAGCAGCCAGGAGTTAAACACTGAAGCTTTCTTT. As protein: CASSQELNTEAFF.

The chain has TRBV6-1 and TRBJ2-7; 9 positions match TRBD1. Germline V gene lookup returns CDR1 MNHNS and CDR2 SASEGT. V was clipped by 2 bases and J by 3 bases; unmatched bases: 2. This CDR3 region has 14 residues. The CDR3 region is CASSEPGQGYEQYF. The CDR3, as DNA: TGTGCCAGCAGTGAACCGGGACAGGGCTACGAGCAGTACTTC.

V and J are TRBV5-8 and TRBJ2-7; D gene ambiguous. From germline, CDR1 is SGHTS and CDR2 YDEGEE. There are 11 residues in the CDR3. V shed 9 bases and J shed 4 bases, with 11 bases lying between them. CDR3 nucleotides: TGTGCCACCGCACTGCTGTACGAGCAGTACTTC. It translates to CATALLYEQYF.

This clone has just one count. The gene calls are TRBV29-1 and TRBJ1-3; the D gene is possibly TRBD1 (6 bases). V lost 6 bases, J lost 0 bases, and 12 bases lay in between. This CDR3 spans 14 amino acids. Germline CDR1 and CDR2: SQVTM and ANQGSEA. CDR3 DNA: TGCAGCGTAAGGGCAGGGGACTCTGGAAACACCATATATTTT. This encodes CSVRAGDSGNTIYF.

For this clone: Other DNA variants within this sample encode the same CDR3. The chain carries TRBV9 and TRBJ1-3, with 7 positions matching TRBD1. Trimming cost V 5 bases and J 2 bases; bases outside gene matches: 4. This CDR3 is built from 14 residues. Per germline, CDR1 SGDLS and CDR2 YYNGEE. CDR3 in DNA: TGTGCCAGCAGTGTCGGGACAGCTGGAAACACCATATATTTT. Residues: CASSVGTAGNTIYF.

The CDR3 is CASSYSNVPVNTEAFF. DNA of the CDR3: TGTGCCAGCAGTTACTCGAACGTCCCAGTGAACACTGAAGCTTTCTTT. V is TRBV6-5 and J is TRBJ1-1, with unresolved D. From germline, CDR1 is MNHEY and CDR2 SVGAGI. Deletions cut 0 bases from V and 0 bases from J, with 11 bases between. CDR3 length: 16 amino acids.

This chain joins TRBV19 and TRBJ1-2; D is undetermined. V lost 5 bases to trimming and J lost 2 bases, with 12 bases between them. This CDR3 is 14 amino acids long. Germline V gene lookup returns CDR1 LNHDA and CDR2 SQIVND (reference sequence). The CDR3 spells CASSGFEENYGYTF. In DNA, the CDR3 is TGTGCCAGTAGTGGCTTCGAGGAAAACTATGGCTACACCTTC.

The V gene is TRBV10-3, the J gene TRBJ2-1; TRBD2 aligns across 12 bases. J was trimmed by 5 bases and V by 9 bases; bases with no gene match: 5. Germline lookup yields CDR1 ENHRY and CDR2 SYGVKD. This CDR3 is 14 amino acids long. The CDR3 region is CAMALAGGDNEQFF. The CDR3, as DNA: TGTGCCATGGCGCTAGCGGGAGGGGACAATGAGCAGTTCTTC.

The chain employs TRBV29-1 and TRBJ2-7; 8 nucleotides agree with TRBD1. The CDR3 consists of 13 residues. The junction had 8 bases not matched to a gene; V was cut back by 6 bases and J by 4 bases. Germline lookup yields CDR1 SQVTM and CDR2 ANQGSEA. DNA of the CDR3: TGCAGCGTCGGTAACAGGGGGATATACGAGCAGTACTTC. Translated, it gives CSVGNRGIYEQYF.